A single sample gave rise to the 4 T cell receptor beta chains below, sequenced in a study of beta chain features in type 1 diabetes. Regarding the study as a whole: All four CD4+ subsets of Type 1 diabetes patients contained TCRB CDR3s that were moderately but significantly shorter.

The investigators reverse transcribed all of the isolated RNA, so they sequenced expressed TCRB transcripts. Clones were read by immunoSEQ multiplex PCR, and TCRdb kept only the in-frame ones, dropping some. The sample contains 300,000 to 450,000 clones, over 9% of which appear only once. Their recognized antigens are unknown. Specimen: central memory CD4+ T cells from blood. The receptor source for this set is a man aged 25 to 45 with type 1 diabetes.

This clone was found a few times. The rearrangement joins TRBV6-1 to TRBJ2-5; D unclear. The CDR3 is made up of 14 amino acids. Germline V CDR1 and CDR2: MNHNS, SASEGT. Trimming took off 1 base at V and 4 bases at J, with 10 bases between the two ends. CDR3 loop: CASSEEIARETQYF. The CDR3, as DNA: TGTGCCAGCAGTGAAGAGATAGCCCGAGAGACCCAGTACTTC.

This clone occurred a few times. J is TRBJ1-3 and V is TRBV21-1; the tabulated D call, TRBD1, remains unverified against the DNA. TRBV21-1 is marked as a pseudogene. The CDR3 consists of 13 residues. CDR3 sequence (DNA): TGTGCCAGCACGACAGGGAGAGGAAACACCATATATTTT. Translated: CASTTGRGNTIYF.

The gene calls are TRBV6-6 and TRBJ2-7, with TRBD1 as a possible D gene (6 bases). CDR3 length equals 12 residues. The V gene lost 6 bases and the J gene lost 1 base, with 7 bases spanning the gap. Germline V gene lookup returns CDR1 MNHNY and CDR2 SVGAGI (reference sequence). The CDR3 coding sequence is TGTGCCAGCAGGACAGGTTCCTACGAGCAGTACTTC. Protein sequence: CASRTGSYEQYF.

This rearrangement joins TRBV27 to TRBJ2-3; possibly TRBD1 for D (6 bases). The CDR3 covers 13 residues. From germline, CDR1 is MNHEY and CDR2 SMNVEV (reference sequence). V dropped 2 bases and J dropped 5 bases, with 8 bases sitting between them. The CDR3 region is CASSLAGEDTQYF. CDR3 coding DNA: TGTGCCAGCAGTTTAGCAGGGGAAGATACGCAGTATTTT.